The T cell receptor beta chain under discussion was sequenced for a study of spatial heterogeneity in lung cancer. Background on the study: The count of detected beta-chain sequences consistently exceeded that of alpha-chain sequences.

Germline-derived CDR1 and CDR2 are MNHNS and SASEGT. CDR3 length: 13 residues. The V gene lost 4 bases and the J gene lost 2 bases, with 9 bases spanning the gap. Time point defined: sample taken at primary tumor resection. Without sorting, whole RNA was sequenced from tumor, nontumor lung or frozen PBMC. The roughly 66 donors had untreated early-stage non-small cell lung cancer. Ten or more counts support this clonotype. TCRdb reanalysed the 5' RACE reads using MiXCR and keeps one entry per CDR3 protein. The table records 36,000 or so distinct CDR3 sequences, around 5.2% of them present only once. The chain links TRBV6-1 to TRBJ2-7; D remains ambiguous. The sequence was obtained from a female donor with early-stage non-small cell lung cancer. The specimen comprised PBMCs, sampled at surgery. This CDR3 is CASSVYRTYEQYF. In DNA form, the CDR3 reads TGTGCCAGCAGTGTGTACCGAACCTACGAGCAGTACTTC.